The clone carrying this T cell receptor (beta chain) showed up many times. The antigen is not known. Library preparation for TCR beta used quantitative 5'-RACE with molecular barcodes. TCRdb re-analysed the 5' RACE reads in MiXCR, keeping a single row per CDR3 protein. The table records approximately 220,000 distinct CDR3 sequences, approximately 16% of them present only once. The data derive from a study of CD8 T cells in ankylosing spondylitis. Study-wide results and caveats: A TCR beta motif made of fewer than ten highly homologous variants seemed typical of ankylosing spondylitis blood. Previously reported in reactive arthritis synovial fluid and blood were some of the motif variants. Disease-linked clones were reportedly significantly enriched in matched ankylosing spondylitis synovial fluid.

The V gene end was trimmed by 0 bases and the J gene end by 6 bases; junction bases not matched to a gene: 3. CDR3 length equals 15 residues. CDR1 and CDR2 from the germline V gene are SQVTM and ANQGSEA. The source of this sequence is a male donor with ankylosing spondylitis. This chain joins TRBV29-1 and TRBJ2-1, with 12 positions matching TRBD2. The specimen sequenced was blood, either unsorted or a sorted T cell fraction (not recorded which). The CDR3 region is CSVEEGLAGSNEQFF. The DNA of the CDR3 is TGCAGCGTTGAAGAAGGACTAGCGGGAAGCAATGAGCAGTTCTTC.